This TCR beta chain was observed in a study of T cell responses to AZD1222 COVID-19 vaccine. The wider study: Samples with a second dose at about 4 or about 12 weeks were pooled together. Notes on the study in general: Every sample of the repertoires postdated the peak T cell response. Seropositive AZD1222 recipients at baseline numbered only five to seven.

In regard to this clone: No antigen is known for it.

Clones were read by immunoSEQ multiplex PCR, and TCRdb kept only the in-frame ones, dropping some. The sample lists 95,000 to 150,000 clones, approximately 92% occurring once. CDR1 is MGHRA, CDR2 YSYEKL, per germline. V dropped 5 bases and J dropped 0 bases, with 10 bases sitting between them. CDR3 length equals 14 residues. The input for sequencing was peripheral blood, taken on day 0 of AZD1222 vaccination. The rearrangement joins TRBV4-1 to TRBJ1-2, with D possibly matching TRBD1 (5 bases). The source of this sequence is an adult in good health. The CDR3 loop is CASSETESNYGYTF. The CDR3 nucleotides are TGCGCCAGCAGCGAGACAGAATCTAACTATGGCTACACCTTC.